A single sample is the source of the 24 T cell receptor beta chains below, sequenced in a study of shared clonotypes between healthy human individuals. Naive CD8 cells lacked CD45RO and underwent positive selection for CCR7, leaving out terminally differentiated effector memory CD45RA+ cells. TCRdb keeps only in-frame clones here, not all; method: immunoSEQ multiplex PCR. This sample has around 2,100,000 clones; roughly 94% occur once, and the top ten carry under 1.5%. Material: naive CD8+ T cells sorted from blood. These receptors came from a man in his late teens or twenties in good health.

The V call is TRBV7-2, the J call TRBJ2-5, with 9 bases lining up with TRBD2. The CDR3 has 13 residues. CDR1 is SGHTA and CDR2 is FQGNSA in the germline V gene. V was clipped by 1 base and J by 10 bases; unmatched bases: 4. This CDR3 is CASSLGSSGDQYF. The CDR3 DNA is TGTGCCAGCAGCTTAGGATCTAGCGGGGACCAGTACTTC.

The chain uses TRBV9 and TRBJ1-3; D unresolved. V was shortened by 4 bases and J by 0 bases, with 11 bases between the two germline ends. CDR1 is SGDLS, CDR2 YYNGEE, per germline. This CDR3 spans 15 amino acids. The CDR3 DNA reads TGTGCCAGCAGCTCGGACGTAAGCTCTGGAAACACCATATATTTT. This sequence encodes CASSSDVSSGNTIYF.

In nucleotides, the CDR3 is TGCGCCAGCAGCCAAACTCGCGGAGTCCTTCTTTTGGAGCAGTACTTC. Encoded protein: CASSQTRGVLLLEQYF. The V and J genes are TRBV4-1 and TRBJ2-7; D remains unclear. This CDR3 comprises 16 residues. V was shortened by 2 bases and J by 7 bases, with 21 bases between the two germline ends. The germline V gene encodes CDR1 MGHRA and CDR2 YSYEKL.

In this sample, this clone turned up once. This chain links TRBV7-8 with TRBJ2-2, with TRBD1 matching over 9 bases. The germline V gene encodes CDR1 SGHVS and CDR2 FQNEAQ. The CDR3 runs 16 residues. Trimming removed 1 base from V and 6 bases from J; junction bases left unmatched: 6. CDR3 sequence: CASSLEGTGLSGELFF. The DNA of the CDR3 is TGTGCCAGCAGCTTAGAAGGGACAGGGTTGTCCGGGGAGCTGTTTTTT.

CDR3 in amino acids: CASSLGLGPYNEQFF. The CDR3 DNA reads as TGTGCCAGCAGCTTGGGACTAGGTCCCTACAATGAGCAGTTCTTC. This chain links TRBV13 with TRBJ2-1; 8 bases are shared with TRBD2. This CDR3 comprises 15 residues. Germline V gene lookup returns CDR1 PRHDT and CDR2 FYEKMQ (reference sequence). With V trimmed by 3 bases and J by 2 bases, 3 bases remained unmatched. Full variable domain (remainder filled in from reference TRBV13 and TRBJ2-1): AAGVIQSPRHLIKEKRETATLKCYPIPRHDTVYWYQQGPGQDPQFLISFYEKMQSDKGSIPDRFSAQQFSDYHSELNMSSLELGDSALYFCASSLGLGPYNEQFFGPGTRLTVL.

This clone came up once. The genes are TRBV4-1 and TRBJ2-7; D possibly corresponds to TRBD2 (5 bases). The germline V gene encodes CDR1 MGHRA and CDR2 YSYEKL. The CDR3 covers 13 residues. Trimming cost V 2 bases and J 3 bases, with 8 bases left between them. CDR3 sequence reads: CASSQFDYYEQYF. CDR3 bases: TGCGCCAGCAGCCAATTCGACTACTACGAGCAGTACTTC.

This clone was seen more than once but under ten times. The V call is TRBV18, the J call TRBJ2-7; D is tentatively TRBD1 or TRBD2 (5 bases each). Trimming removed 2 bases at V and 6 bases at J, with 17 bases between. CDR3 length: 15 residues. Germline-derived CDR1 and CDR2 are KGHSH and LQKENI. This chain's CDR3 is CASSPASAGRGEQYF. DNA of the CDR3: TGTGCCAGCTCACCAGCTTCGGCAGGGAGAGGCGAGCAGTACTTC.

CDR3 loop: CASSNFGESSYNSPLHF. The CDR3 DNA sequence: TGTGCCAGCAGCAATTTCGGGGAGAGCTCCTATAATTCACCCCTCCACTTT. The J gene is TRBJ1-6, the V gene TRBV5-6; D not resolved. The germline CDR1 and CDR2 sequences are SGHDT and YYEEEE. Trimming removed 4 bases at V and 0 bases at J, with 14 bases between. The CDR3 totals 17 residues.

On this clone itself: In the same sample, other DNA sequences code for this CDR3. V usage is TRBV4-3 and J usage is TRBJ1-1; D is ambiguous. The CDR3 runs to 14 residues. Germline-derived CDR1 and CDR2 are LGHNA and YSLEER. Trimming cost V 3 bases and J 1 base, with 9 bases left between them. The CDR3 DNA follows: TGCGCCAGCAGCCACCTGACGGGGAACACTGAAGCTTTCTTT. Protein product: CASSHLTGNTEAFF.

For the CDR3, the DNA is TGTGCCAGCAGCTTAGAGATGGGGGAGACCCAGTACTTC. Amino acid sequence: CASSLEMGETQYF. V usage is TRBV7-9 and J usage is TRBJ2-5; no definite D call. In germline, CDR1 is SEHNR, CDR2 FQNEAQ (reference sequence). Trimming pared 1 base from V and 5 bases from J, leaving 8 bases between. This CDR3 comprises 13 residues.

The rearrangement joins TRBV2 to TRBJ2-1, with D perhaps TRBD1 (5 bases). Trimming took 3 bases from V and 0 from J, leaving 9 bases between them. The CDR3 length is 15 residues. From germline, CDR1 is SNHLY and CDR2 FYNNEI. In nucleotides, the CDR3 is TGTGCCAGCAGTGATCGCAGGGACTCCTACAATGAGCAGTTCTTC. Protein sequence: CASSDRRDSYNEQFF.

The chain employs TRBV6-5 and TRBJ2-1; D uncertain. V lost 0 bases and J lost 4, with 10 bases in between. Germline V gene data show CDR1 as MNHEY and CDR2 as SVGAGI. The CDR3 sequence is 15 residues long. The DNA of the CDR3 is TGTGCCAGCAGTTACTCTGGATGGGGATACAATGAGCAGTTCTTC. Protein: CASSYSGWGYNEQFF.

The V call is TRBV6-5, the J call TRBJ2-7, with TRBD1 matching over 8 bases. V lost 0 bases, J lost 5 bases, and 9 bases stayed unmatched. The germline V gene encodes CDR1 MNHEY and CDR2 SVGAGI. The CDR3 sequence is 16 residues long. CDR3 in DNA: TGTGCCAGCAGTTACTCGAGACAGGGGACCTTCGACGAGCAGTACTTC. Protein sequence: CASSYSRQGTFDEQYF.

CDR3 nucleotide sequence: TGTGCCAGCGGGGAAGGAGCAGCCAAAAACATTCAGTACTTC. It specifies CASGEGAAKNIQYF. This chain connects TRBV27 to TRBJ2-4; the D is unclear. Germline V CDR1 and CDR2: MNHEY, SMNVEV (reference sequence). The CDR3 spans 14 residues. Trimming removed 8 bases from V and 0 bases from J, with 11 bases in between.

The rearrangement uses TRBV30 and TRBJ1-1; D ambiguous. The germline V gene encodes CDR1 GTSNPN and CDR2 SVGIG (reference sequence). This CDR3 comprises 13 residues. Deletions cut 3 bases from V and 3 bases from J, with 11 bases between. DNA for the CDR3: TGTGCCTGGAGCCCCGGTTGGGACACTGAAGCTTTCTTT. This codes for CAWSPGWDTEAFF.

The rearrangement links TRBV4-1 to TRBJ1-4; a possible D gene is TRBD1 (5 bases). Germline V CDR1 and CDR2: MGHRA, YSYEKL. The CDR3 covers 17 residues. V was pared by 1 base and J by 3 bases, with 15 bases between. This CDR3 is CASSQVFPTGPNEKLFF. The CDR3 DNA follows: TGCGCCAGCAGCCAAGTTTTTCCGACGGGACCTAATGAAAAACTGTTTTTT.

The genes are TRBV13 and TRBJ2-5; 8 nucleotides match TRBD1. CDR1 is PRHDT and CDR2 is FYEKMQ in the germline V gene (reference sequence). This CDR3 region has 14 residues. After removal of 4 bases from V and 2 bases from J, the junction contained 3 bases not matched to a gene. CDR3 bases: TGTGCCAGCAGCTCGGGACAGGAGCAAGAGACCCAGTACTTC. Its protein is CASSSGQEQETQYF.

The rearrangement joins TRBV29-1 to TRBJ1-1; unclear D gene. Germline lookup yields CDR1 SQVTM and CDR2 ANQGSEA. Trimming took 2 bases from V and 0 from J, leaving 13 bases between them. The CDR3 has 15 amino acids. DNA of the CDR3: TGCAGCGTTGAAACCACGGACTCCATGAACACTGAAGCTTTCTTT. Translation gives CSVETTDSMNTEAFF. Based on the CDR3 plus reference TRBV29-1 and TRBJ1-1, the full variable domain is SAVISQKPSRDICQRGTSLTIQCQVDSQVTMMFWYRQQPGQSLTLIATANQGSEATYESGFVIDKFPISRPNLTFSTLTVSNMSPEDSSIYLCSVETTDSMNTEAFFGQGTRLTVV.

The chain carries TRBV10-3 and TRBJ1-6; possible D gene TRBD1, 5 bases. The length of the CDR3 is 14 residues. The V gene's germline CDR1 is ENHRY and CDR2 SYGVKD. V lost 0 bases to trimming and J lost 9 bases, with 9 bases between them. CDR3 DNA: TGTGCCATCAGTGAGTCCCTGGGGGGTTCACCCCTCCACTTT. It yields the protein CAISESLGGSPLHF.

This chain connects TRBV15 to TRBJ1-1; no definite D call. CDR1 and CDR2 (germline): LNHNV, YYDKDF (reference sequence). V was cut by 1 base and J by 3 bases, with 12 bases left in between. The CDR3 is 15 residues long. The CDR3 reads CATSRGRSVDTEAFF. CDR3 DNA sequence: TGTGCCACCAGCAGAGGTAGGTCTGTGGACACTGAAGCTTTCTTT.

This chain connects TRBV18 to TRBJ2-1; D is perhaps TRBD2 (6 bases). Germline CDR1 reads KGHSH; CDR2 reads LQKENI. V was trimmed by 6 bases and J by 1 base, leaving 13 bases between them. There are 15 residues in the CDR3. CDR3 protein: CASSVLALSYNEQFF. The CDR3 coding sequence is TGTGCCAGCTCCGTCCTAGCGTTGTCCTACAATGAGCAGTTCTTC.

The chain has TRBV13 and TRBJ1-1; 8 positions match TRBD1. CDR1 and CDR2 from the germline V gene are PRHDT and FYEKMQ (reference sequence). V lost 3 bases, J lost 5 bases, and 8 bases stayed unmatched. This CDR3 has 15 residues. Written as DNA, the CDR3 is TGTGCCAGCAGCTTCGGGGGACAGGAGTGGACTGAAGCTTTCTTT. Translated, it gives CASSFGGQEWTEAFF. Full variable domain (rest looked up from reference TRBV13 and TRBJ1-1): AAGVIQSPRHLIKEKRETATLKCYPIPRHDTVYWYQQGPGQDPQFLISFYEKMQSDKGSIPDRFSAQQFSDYHSELNMSSLELGDSALYFCASSFGGQEWTEAFFGQGTRLTVV.

V and J are TRBV6-5 and TRBJ1-4; a possible D gene is TRBD1 (5 bases). V was cut by 2 bases and J by 7 bases, with 14 bases left in between. Germline CDR1 MNHEY, CDR2 SVGAGI. This CDR3 spans 15 amino acids. In DNA, the CDR3 is TGTGCCAGCAGTTACGAGTCAGGGATGGCTGAAAAACTGTTTTTT. The encoded protein is CASSYESGMAEKLFF.

V and J are TRBV7-9 and TRBJ1-3; D remains ambiguous. This CDR3 has 16 amino acids. Germline CDR1 SEHNR, CDR2 FQNEAQ (reference sequence). Trimming stripped 3 bases from V and 3 bases from J, with 15 bases between. The CDR3 protein is CASSFLERTVGNTIYF. The CDR3 DNA follows: TGTGCCAGCAGCTTCCTAGAAAGGACGGTTGGAAACACCATATATTTT.